A selection of T cell receptor beta chains follows, all from one sample in a study of T cell responses to AZD1222 COVID-19 vaccine. Only in-frame clones appear in the TCRdb table, and some are missing; sequencing was by immunoSEQ multiplex PCR. The data show over 85,000 clones, about 90% seen once. The specimen was peripheral blood, collected on day 0 of AZD1222 vaccination. Receptors originate from an adult in good health. CDR3s include the opening cysteine and the closing phenylalanine or tryptophan. D genes are given only for firm matches. Clone size, where shown, is once, few, many, or a class for clones that have expanded.

TRBJ2-7 | NA | NA | TRBV18 | TGTGCCAGCTCACCACGATCCTACGAGCAGTACTTC | CASSPRSYEQYF
TRBJ2-1 | NA | NA | TRBV5-1 | TGCGCCAGCCACAGGGGAGGGAATGAGCAGTTCTTC | CASHRGGNEQFF
TRBJ2-7 | TRBD2 | NA | TRBV4-1 | TGCGCCAGCAGCCAAGACCCCAGCGGGGGGGCGTACGAGCAGTACTTC | CASSQDPSGGAYEQYF
TRBJ1-4 | TRBD1 | NA | TRBV6-5 | TGTGCCAGCAGTTATACGACAGGGGAAAATGAAAAACTGTTTTTT | CASSYTTGENEKLFF
TRBJ2-5 | TRBD2 | once | TRBV7-3 | TGTGCCAGCAGCGCACAACCCCCGCGACTAGCGGGGACTCAAGAGACCCAGTACTTC | CASSAQPPRLAGTQETQYF
TRBJ2-1 | TRBD1 | NA | TRBV7-3 | TGTGCCAGCAGCACGTTGGGCAGGGGGACCCACAGTGAGCAGTTCTTC | CASSTLGRGTHSEQFF
TRBJ1-1 | NA | NA | TRBV3-1/TRBV3-2 | TGTGCCAGCAGCCAAGATTTACAGGGTCCATTGACTGAAGCTTTCTTT | CASSQDLQGPLTEAFF
TRBJ1-4 | NA | NA | TRBV4-1 | TGCGCCAGCAGCCAAAACCAAGAAAAACTGTTTTTT | CASSQNQEKLFF
TRBJ2-1 | TRBD2 | many | TRBV4-3 | TGCGCCAGCAGCCAAGATTCCAGCGGGGGATACAATGAGCAGTTCTTC | CASSQDSSGGYNEQFF
TRBJ1-2 | TRBD1 | NA | TRBV3-1/TRBV3-2 | TGTGCCAGCACAACGGCAGGGGGCGGCTATGGCTACACCTTC | CASTTAGGGYGYTF
TRBJ1-6 | TRBD1 | NA | TRBV6-5 | TGTGCCAGTAAAACAGGGGACAACTATAATTCACCCCTCCACTTT | CASKTGDNYNSPLHF
TRBJ2-5 | NA | once | TRBV7-2 | TGTGCCAGCAGCTTACTGGGGTTAGAGACCCAGTACTTC | CASSLLGLETQYF
TRBJ2-3 | NA | NA | TRBV3-1/TRBV3-2 | TGTGCCAGCAGCCCTTCCTTCAATACGCAGTATTTT | CASSPSFNTQYF
TRBJ1-2 | NA | NA | TRBV5-4 | TGTGCCAGCAGAGACGCGGGGGGTAGCTATGGCTACACCTTC | CASRDAGGSYGYTF
TRBJ1-1 | NA | NA | TRBV5-1 | TGCGCCAGCAGCTTCGGGGGCCCCTCCACTGAAGCTTTCTTT | CASSFGGPSTEAFF
TRBJ1-1 | NA | once | TRBV4-1 | TGCGCCAGCAGCCAAGAAAGGGTCGCGAACACTGAAGCTTTCTTT | CASSQERVANTEAFF
TRBJ2-4 | NA | NA | TRBV6-2/TRBV6-3 | TGTGCCAGCAGCCCCGTATGGGGAGAACTAGCCAAAAACATTCAGTACTTC | CASSPVWGELAKNIQYF
TRBJ1-5 | NA | NA | TRBV18 | TGTGCCAGCTCACCAACTGGGCCCCACAATCAGCCCCAGCATTTT | CASSPTGPHNQPQHF
TRBJ2-7 | NA | NA | TRBV2 | TGTGCCAGCACCCACCGAAACACCTACGAGCAGTACTTC | CASTHRNTYEQYF
TRBJ1-2 | NA | NA | TRBV4-1 | TGCGCCAGCAGACTCAACAGGGATGAGGATGGCTACACCTTC | CASRLNRDEDGYTF
TRBJ1-1 | NA | NA | TRBV6-4 | TGTGCCAGCAGTGCCCGTCAGGGAAACACTGAAGCTTTCTTT | CASSARQGNTEAFF
TRBJ1-1 | NA | NA | TRBV4-3 | TGCGCCAGCAGCCAAGAGGGGGGGAACACTGAAGCTTTCTTT | CASSQEGGNTEAFF
TRBJ2-1 | NA | NA | TRBV7-2 | TGTGCCAGCAGCTTAGGCCTGGGATGGGAGGACAATGAGCAGTTCTTC | CASSLGLGWEDNEQFF
TRBJ1-2 | NA | NA | TRBV7-2 | TGTGCCAGCAGCTTAGCGACAGCCGACTATGGCTACACCTTC | CASSLATADYGYTF
TRBJ2-3 | NA | few | TRBV7-2 | TGTGCCAGCGGCGGCGGGGGCACAGATACGCAGTATTTT | CASGGGGTDTQYF
TRBJ1-3 | TRBD1 | NA | TRBV5-5 | TGTGCCAGCAGCTTGGAAGAGGGACAGGGGTATTTT | CASSLEEGQGYF
TRBJ2-4 | NA | NA | TRBV3-1/TRBV3-2 | TGTGCCACCCAGAAAACTCGGGGTGGGAAAAACATTCAGTACTTC | CATQKTRGGKNIQYF
TRBJ2-7 | TRBD1 | NA | TRBV27 | TGTGCCAGCATGAATGGGCCGGGACAGGCTACCTACGAGCAGTACTTC | CASMNGPGQATYEQYF
TRBJ2-7 | TRBD1 | few | TRBV5-5 | TGTGCCAGCAGCTTGGGGACAGGCGGTTACGAGCAGTACTTC | CASSLGTGGYEQYF
TRBJ1-6 | NA | NA | TRBV10-3 | TGTGCCATCAGTGATGGGGGGCGCAAGTCACCCCTCCACTTT | CAISDGGRKSPLHF
TRBJ2-3 | NA | NA | TRBV7-7 | TGTGCTAGCAGCTCAACGACGGCAGTCACAGATACGCAGTATTTT | CASSSTTAVTDTQYF
TRBJ1-1 | NA | NA | TRBV19 | TGTGCCAGTAGTATCTCACACCTAAAAATGAACACTGAAGCTTTCTTT | CASSISHLKMNTEAFF
TRBJ2-7 | TRBD2 | NA | TRBV5-4 | TGTGCCAGCAGCCGAGCGGGGGGCCACTACTACGAGCAGTACTTC | CASSRAGGHYYEQYF
TRBJ2-1 | TRBD1 | NA | TRBV29-1 | TGCAGCGTTGTGGGGACAGGGGTGAATGAGCAGTTCTTC | CSVVGTGVNEQFF
TRBJ1-1 | NA | NA | TRBV19 | TGTGTCACGGGGGTTAAAGCTTTCTTT | CVTGVKAFF
TRBJ1-5 | NA | NA | TRBV5-1 | TGCGCCAGCAGCTGGGAGGGTAGGGGCAATCAGCCCCAGCATTTT | CASSWEGRGNQPQHF
TRBJ1-1 | NA | NA | TRBV7-2 | TGTGCCAGCAGCTTAACGAGGAGGGCCACTGAAGCTTTCTTT | CASSLTRRATEAFF
TRBJ1-3 | NA | NA | TRBV30 | TGTGCCTGGAGTGTAGCACTGTACTCTGGAAACACCATATATTTT | CAWSVALYSGNTIYF
TRBJ1-2 | NA | NA | TRBV6-5 | TGTGCCAGCAGTTACCAAGGGGGTCTTGGAGGGGGCTACACCTTC | CASSYQGGLGGGYTF
TRBJ2-7 | TRBD1 | NA | TRBV10-3 | TGTGCCATCAGTGATGGGACAGCCTCCGACGAGCAGTACTTC | CAISDGTASDEQYF
TRBJ2-3 | TRBD2 | NA | TRBV19 | TGTGCCAGTACCGGGGGCGGGGGGCCAACTAGCACAGATACGCAGTATTTT | CASTGGGGPTSTDTQYF
TRBJ1-5 | NA | NA | TRBV7-9 | TGTGCCAGCAGCGAGAATAGCAATCAGCCCCAGCATTTT | CASSENSNQPQHF
TRBJ1-1 | NA | NA | TRBV7-2 | TGTGCCAGCAGCTTAGACTTACAGACAACCACTGAAGCTTTCTTT | CASSLDLQTTTEAFF
TRBJ2-1 | NA | NA | TRBV7-6 | TGTGCCAGCAGCTCCCCCAGCGGGCCCGTCTACAATGAGCAGTTCTTC | CASSSPSGPVYNEQFF